Below, 10 T cell receptor beta chains from the same sample are listed, as sequenced in a study of CD8+ T cells in alopecia areata. Following RNA extraction, reverse transcription yielded cDNA that acted as the sequencing template. The table came from immunoSEQ multiplex PCR; TCRdb's copy has only in-frame clones and leaves some out. The sample contains more than 95,000 clones, roughly two fifths of which appear only once. Sample: CD4+ T cells sorted from blood. The receptor set was obtained from a human donor with alopecia areata.

The chain links TRBV20-1 to TRBJ2-5; 7 bases are shared with TRBD1. The germline CDR1 and CDR2 sequences are DFQATT and SNEGSKA (reference sequence). The V segment lost 5 bases and the J segment 4 bases; nucleotides outside the gene matches: 1. The CDR3 is 11 amino acids. The CDR3 nucleotides are TGCAGTGCTGAGGGGGCAGAGACCCAGTACTTC. It is translated as CSAEGAETQYF.

Concerning this clone: This sample includes further DNA sequences coding for the same CDR3. The CDR3 DNA sequence: TGCGCCAGCAGCTTGGTGGGGGGAGAGACCCAGTACTTC. This translates into CASSLVGGETQYF. V usage is TRBV5-1 and J usage is TRBJ2-5; D is possibly TRBD2 (6 bases). CDR1 is SGHRS, CDR2 YFSETQ, per germline. The CDR3 length is 13 residues. V was clipped by 0 bases and J by 4 bases, with 7 bases between them.

The V call is TRBV5-4, the J call TRBJ2-1, with 7 bases identical to TRBD1. Looked up from germline, CDR1 is SGHNT and CDR2 is YYREEE (reference sequence). The CDR3 totals 15 residues. With 0 bases clipped from V and 4 bases from J, the junction kept 4 bases outside the gene matches. In DNA form, the CDR3 reads TGTGCCAGCAGCTTGGGACAGGGCCTATACAATGAGCAGTTCTTC. Its translation: CASSLGQGLYNEQFF. Variable domain in full (rest from reference TRBV5-4 and TRBJ2-1): ETGVTQSPTHLIKTRGQQVTLRCSSQSGHNTVSWYQQALGQGPQFIFQYYREEENGRGNFPPRFSGLQFPNYSSELNVNALELDDSALYLCASSLGQGLYNEQFFGPGTRLTVL.

This clone was seen more than once but under ten times. The chain uses TRBV5-1 and TRBJ2-5; D gene ambiguous. Trimming stripped 6 bases from V and 3 bases from J, with 12 bases between. Germline lookup yields CDR1 SGHRS and CDR2 YFSETQ. The CDR3 spans 13 residues. The CDR3 loop is CASTLGMEETQYF. The CDR3 DNA reads as TGCGCCAGCACCCTAGGGATGGAAGAGACCCAGTACTTC.

The CDR3 spells CASSVGWGVDTEAFF. As DNA, the CDR3 is TGTGCCAGCAGCGTAGGGTGGGGGGTTGACACTGAAGCTTTCTTT. The gene calls are TRBV9 and TRBJ1-1, with D possibly being TRBD1 (5 bases). The ends were cut back, 0 bases at V and 3 bases at J, with 12 bases in the middle. Germline assignment: CDR1 SGDLS and CDR2 YYNGEE. The CDR3 totals 15 residues. The entire variable domain, with the rest obtained from reference TRBV9 and TRBJ1-1, is as follows: DSGVTQTPKHLITATGQRVTLRCSPRSGDLSVYWYQQSLDQGLQFLIQYYNGEERAKGNILERFSAQQFPDLHSELNLSSLELGDSALYFCASSVGWGVDTEAFFGQGTRLTVV.

The rearrangement joins TRBV15 to TRBJ2-1, with TRBD2 matching 7 bases. Germline V lookup: CDR1 LNHNV, CDR2 YYDKDF (reference sequence). The V gene end was trimmed by 1 base and the J gene end by 5 bases; junction bases not matched to a gene: 2. CDR3 length equals 14 residues. The CDR3 region is CATSRGLADNEQFF. The CDR3, as DNA: TGTGCCACCAGCAGAGGGCTAGCGGACAATGAGCAGTTCTTC.

The chain carries TRBV5-5 and TRBJ2-7, with 8 bases lining up with TRBD1. CDR1 SGHKS and CDR2 YYEKEE come from the germline V gene (reference sequence). The CDR3 runs 14 residues. Unmatched junction bases numbered 6, after V lost 5 bases and J lost 2 bases. The CDR3 region has the DNA TGTGCCAGCAGTCGAACAGGGGGAACCTACGAGCAGTACTTC. Its protein is CASSRTGGTYEQYF.

This clone came up a few times. The chain joins TRBV29-1 to TRBJ1-1, with TRBD1 as a possible D gene (5 bases). Germline V gene sequence: CDR1 SQVTM, CDR2 ANQGSEA. V was cut by 4 bases and J by 4 bases, with 16 bases left in between. This CDR3 contains 14 residues. This CDR3 reads CSVALIHRITEAFF. CDR3 in DNA: TGCAGCGTTGCTCTAATTCACAGGATCACTGAAGCTTTCTTT.

The chain links TRBV2 to TRBJ2-3; D unclear. Trimming pared 5 bases from V and 1 base from J, leaving 4 bases between. Germline V gene lookup returns CDR1 SNHLY and CDR2 FYNNEI. This CDR3 spans 12 amino acids. The CDR3 sequence is CASSTGTDTQYF. The CDR3 nucleotides read TGTGCCAGCAGTACAGGCACAGATACGCAGTATTTT.

In regard to this clone: Additional DNA sequences in this sample encode the identical CDR3. The chain carries TRBV7-2 and TRBJ2-5; D is ambiguous. Germline CDR1 and CDR2: SGHTA and FQGNSA. This CDR3 has 13 amino acids. Trimming removed 1 base at V and 2 bases at J, with 5 bases between. CDR3: CASSLGSQETQYF. The CDR3 coding sequence is TGTGCCAGCAGCTTAGGCAGTCAAGAGACCCAGTACTTC.